This T cell receptor beta chain is drawn from a study of T cells after yellow fever vaccination. Looking at the study overall: In the case of low-cell-number fractions, SMART-Seq v4 Ultra Low Input was used for preparation.

Trimming left V 1 base short and J 5 bases short, with 5 bases between. Germline CDR1 reads DFQATT; CDR2 reads SNEGSKA (reference sequence). CDR3 length: 12 amino acids. Using its own MiXCR run on the 5' RACE reads, TCRdb lists one record per CDR3 protein. The sample yields more than 95,000 distinct CDR3 sequences, roughly 15% seen once. This clonotype was picked up a small number of times. Its cognate antigen is unknown. General observations from the study: Highly abundant clonotypes carried over from the bulk population could end up in FACS-sorted repertoires as contaminants. Booster samples showed a return of most primary-vaccination clones (approximately 96% CD4, 85% to 90% CD8).

The receptor's source is a man aged 18 to 30 who received the YFV17D yellow fever vaccine. The gene calls are TRBV20-1 and TRBJ2-2; D unclear. The specimen comprised CD8+ T cells sorted from PBMCs, sampled 5 days after the yellow fever booster vaccination. Here the CDR3 reads CSARGGTGELFF. For the CDR3, the DNA is TGCAGTGCTAGAGGGGGAACCGGGGAGCTGTTTTTT.